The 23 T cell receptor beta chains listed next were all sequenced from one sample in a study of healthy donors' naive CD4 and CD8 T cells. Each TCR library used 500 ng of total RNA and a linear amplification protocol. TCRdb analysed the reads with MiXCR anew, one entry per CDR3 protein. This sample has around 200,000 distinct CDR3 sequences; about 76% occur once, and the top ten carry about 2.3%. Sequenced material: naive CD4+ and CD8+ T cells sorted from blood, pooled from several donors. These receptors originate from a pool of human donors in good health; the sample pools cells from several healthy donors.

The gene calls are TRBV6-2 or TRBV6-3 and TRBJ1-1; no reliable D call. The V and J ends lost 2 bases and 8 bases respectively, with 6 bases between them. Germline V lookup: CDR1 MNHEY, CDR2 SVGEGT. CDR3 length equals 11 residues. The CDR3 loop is CASSYVGEAFF. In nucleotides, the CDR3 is TGTGCCAGCAGTTACGTGGGGGAAGCTTTCTTT.

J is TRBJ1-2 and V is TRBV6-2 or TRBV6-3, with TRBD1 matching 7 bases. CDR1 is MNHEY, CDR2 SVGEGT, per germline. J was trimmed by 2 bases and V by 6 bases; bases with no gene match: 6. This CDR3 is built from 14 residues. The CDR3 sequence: CASSLGTANYGYTF. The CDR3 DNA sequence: TGTGCCAGCAGCCTCGGGACAGCCAACTATGGCTACACCTTC.

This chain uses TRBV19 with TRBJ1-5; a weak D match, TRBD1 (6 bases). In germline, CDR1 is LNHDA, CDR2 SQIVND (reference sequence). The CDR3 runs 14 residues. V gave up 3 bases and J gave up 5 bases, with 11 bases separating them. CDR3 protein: CASSITGYDQPQHF. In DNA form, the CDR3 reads TGTGCCAGTAGTATTACAGGGTACGATCAGCCCCAGCATTTT.

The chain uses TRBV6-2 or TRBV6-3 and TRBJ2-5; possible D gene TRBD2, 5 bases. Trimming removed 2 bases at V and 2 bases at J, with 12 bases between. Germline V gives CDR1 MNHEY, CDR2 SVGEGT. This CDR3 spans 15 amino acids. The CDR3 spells CASSYVFGGQETQYF. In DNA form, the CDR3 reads TGTGCCAGCAGTTACGTTTTCGGCGGGCAAGAGACCCAGTACTTC.

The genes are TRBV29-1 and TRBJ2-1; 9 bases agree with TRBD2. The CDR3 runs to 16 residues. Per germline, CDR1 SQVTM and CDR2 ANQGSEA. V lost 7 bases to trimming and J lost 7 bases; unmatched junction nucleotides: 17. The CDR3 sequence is CSGRFLAGGLINEQFF. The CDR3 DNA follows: TGCAGCGGAAGGTTCTTGGCGGGAGGGCTAATTAATGAGCAGTTCTTC.

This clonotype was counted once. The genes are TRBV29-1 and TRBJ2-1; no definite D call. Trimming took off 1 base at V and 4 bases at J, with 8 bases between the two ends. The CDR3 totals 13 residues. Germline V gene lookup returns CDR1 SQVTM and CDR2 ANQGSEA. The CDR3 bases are TGCAGCGTTGAAGGATGGACGTACAATGAGCAGTTCTTC. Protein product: CSVEGWTYNEQFF.

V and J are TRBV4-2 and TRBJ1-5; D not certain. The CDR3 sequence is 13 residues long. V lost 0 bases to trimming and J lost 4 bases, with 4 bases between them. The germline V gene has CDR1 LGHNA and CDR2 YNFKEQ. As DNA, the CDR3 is TGTGCCAGCAGCCAAGAGGCTAATCAGCCCCAGCATTTT. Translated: CASSQEANQPQHF.

The CDR3: CASSSGRAIYNEQFF. Here the CDR3 DNA reads TGTGCCAGTTCTAGCGGGAGGGCCATCTACAATGAGCAGTTCTTC. This chain connects TRBV19 to TRBJ2-1, with 12 bases fitting TRBD2. The ends lost 8 bases at V and 3 bases at J; junction bases unmatched: 5. This CDR3 has 15 residues. From germline, CDR1 is LNHDA and CDR2 SQIVND (reference sequence).

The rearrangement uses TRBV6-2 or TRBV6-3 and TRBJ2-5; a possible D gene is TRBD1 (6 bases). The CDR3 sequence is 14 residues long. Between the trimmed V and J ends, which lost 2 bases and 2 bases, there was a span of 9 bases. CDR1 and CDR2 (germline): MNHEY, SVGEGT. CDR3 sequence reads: CASSYVGQQETQYF. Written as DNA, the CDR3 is TGTGCCAGCAGTTACGTAGGACAGCAAGAGACCCAGTACTTC.

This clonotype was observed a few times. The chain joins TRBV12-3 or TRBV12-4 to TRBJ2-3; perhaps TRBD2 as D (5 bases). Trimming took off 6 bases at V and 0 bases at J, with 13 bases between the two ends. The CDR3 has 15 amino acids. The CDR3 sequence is CASSLAALSTDTQYF. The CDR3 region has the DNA TGTGCCAGCAGCCTAGCTGCACTTAGCACAGATACGCAGTATTTT.

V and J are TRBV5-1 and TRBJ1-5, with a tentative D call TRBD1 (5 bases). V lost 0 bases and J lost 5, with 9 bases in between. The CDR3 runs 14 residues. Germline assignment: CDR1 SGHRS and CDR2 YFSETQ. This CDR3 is CASSLAGLDQPQHF. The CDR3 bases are TGCGCCAGCAGCTTGGCAGGGCTCGATCAGCCCCAGCATTTT.

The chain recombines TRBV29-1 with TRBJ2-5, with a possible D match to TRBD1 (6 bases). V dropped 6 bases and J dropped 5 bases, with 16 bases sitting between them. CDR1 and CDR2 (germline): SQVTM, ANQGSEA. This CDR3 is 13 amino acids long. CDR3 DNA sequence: TGCAGCGTCGGCAGGGGTTTAGTGGAGACCCAGTACTTC. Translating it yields CSVGRGLVETQYF.

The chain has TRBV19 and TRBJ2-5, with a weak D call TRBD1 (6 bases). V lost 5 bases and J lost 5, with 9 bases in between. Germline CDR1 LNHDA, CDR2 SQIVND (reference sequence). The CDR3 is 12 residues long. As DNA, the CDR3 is TGTGCCAGTAGTCTAACAGGGGAGACCCAGTACTTC. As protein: CASSLTGETQYF.

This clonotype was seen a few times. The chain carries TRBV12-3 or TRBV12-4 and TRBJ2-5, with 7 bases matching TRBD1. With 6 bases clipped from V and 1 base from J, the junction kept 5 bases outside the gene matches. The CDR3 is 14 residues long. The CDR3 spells CASRPGQTQETQYF. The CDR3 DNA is TGTGCCAGCAGACCGGGACAGACCCAAGAGACCCAGTACTTC.

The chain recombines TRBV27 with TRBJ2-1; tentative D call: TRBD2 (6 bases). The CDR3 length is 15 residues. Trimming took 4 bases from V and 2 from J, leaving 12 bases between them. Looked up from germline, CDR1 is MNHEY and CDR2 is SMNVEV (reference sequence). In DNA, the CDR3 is TGTGCCAGCAGTTGGATAGCGGAGACCTACAATGAGCAGTTCTTC. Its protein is CASSWIAETYNEQFF.

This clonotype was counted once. The CDR3 is CASSADPGNEQFF. CDR3 DNA: TGTGCCAGTAGCGCCGACCCGGGGAATGAGCAGTTCTTC. The V call is TRBV19, the J call TRBJ2-1; possibly TRBD2 for D (5 bases). The CDR3 covers 13 residues. The germline V gene encodes CDR1 LNHDA and CDR2 SQIVND (reference sequence). V lost 6 bases, J lost 7 bases, and 13 bases lay in between.

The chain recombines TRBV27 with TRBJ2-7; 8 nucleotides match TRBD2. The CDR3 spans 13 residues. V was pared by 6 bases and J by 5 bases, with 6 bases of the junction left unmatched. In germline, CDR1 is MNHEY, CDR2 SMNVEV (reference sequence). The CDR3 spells CASRGLARDEQYV. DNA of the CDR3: TGTGCCAGCAGAGGACTAGCCCGGGACGAGCAGTACGTC.

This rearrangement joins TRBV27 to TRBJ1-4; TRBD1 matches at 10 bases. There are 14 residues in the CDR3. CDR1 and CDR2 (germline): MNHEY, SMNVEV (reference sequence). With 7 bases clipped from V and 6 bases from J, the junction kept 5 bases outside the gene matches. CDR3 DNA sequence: TGTGCCAGCACCTCCGGGACAGGGGATGAAAAACTGTTTTTT. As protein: CASTSGTGDEKLFF.

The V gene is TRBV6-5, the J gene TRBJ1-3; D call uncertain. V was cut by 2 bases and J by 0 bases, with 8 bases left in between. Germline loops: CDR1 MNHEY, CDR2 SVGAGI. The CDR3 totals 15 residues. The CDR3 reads CASSYSGDSGNTIYF. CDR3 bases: TGTGCCAGCAGTTACAGCGGGGACTCTGGAAACACCATATATTTT.

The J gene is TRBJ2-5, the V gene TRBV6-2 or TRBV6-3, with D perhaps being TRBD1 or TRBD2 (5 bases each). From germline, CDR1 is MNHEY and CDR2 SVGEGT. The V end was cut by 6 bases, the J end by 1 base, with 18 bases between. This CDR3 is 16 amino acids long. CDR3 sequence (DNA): TGTGCCAGCAGCACGTACATTCGAGGGGTCCAAGAGACCCAGTACTTC. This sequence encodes CASSTYIRGVQETQYF.

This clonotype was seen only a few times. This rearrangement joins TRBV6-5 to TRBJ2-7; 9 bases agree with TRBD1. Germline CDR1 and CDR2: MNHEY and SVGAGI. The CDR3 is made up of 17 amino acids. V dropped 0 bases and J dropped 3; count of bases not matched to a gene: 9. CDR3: CASSYSPSGQGNYEQYF. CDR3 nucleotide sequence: TGTGCCAGCAGTTACTCGCCCTCGGGACAGGGAAACTACGAGCAGTACTTC.

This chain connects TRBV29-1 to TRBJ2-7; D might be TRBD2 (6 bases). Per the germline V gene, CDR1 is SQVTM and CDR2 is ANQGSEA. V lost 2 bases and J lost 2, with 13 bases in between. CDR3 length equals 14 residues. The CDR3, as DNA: TGCAGCGTTGAACCAGGGACTGGGACCTACGAGCAGTACTTC. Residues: CSVEPGTGTYEQYF.

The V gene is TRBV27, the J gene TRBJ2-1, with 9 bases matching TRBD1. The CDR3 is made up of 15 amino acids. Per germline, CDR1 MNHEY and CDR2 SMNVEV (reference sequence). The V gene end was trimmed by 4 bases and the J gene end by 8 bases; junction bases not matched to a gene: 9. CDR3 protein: CASSSTWDRDYEQFF. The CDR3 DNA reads TGTGCCAGCAGTTCGACATGGGACAGGGACTATGAGCAGTTCTTC.